Below are 22 T cell receptor beta chains sequenced from a single sample in a study of blood T cell dynamics during melanoma immunotherapy. Time point denoted: week 3, after first cycle of checkpoint inhibitor. Sequencing was performed with immunoSEQ multiplex PCR; in TCRdb, only in-frame clones are kept and a portion is missing. The sample records 9,000 to 13,000 clones, 75% to 90% being singletons. The sample here was blood, taken from a patient treated with checkpoint blockade. These receptors originate from a human donor with melanoma.

This clone was seen only a few times. This chain joins TRBV5-8 and TRBJ1-2, with a tentative D call TRBD1 (5 bases). The germline V gene has CDR1 SGHTS and CDR2 YDEGEE. Trimming shortened V by 7 bases and J by 2 bases, and 12 bases separated the two germline ends. This CDR3 has 13 amino acids. Here the CDR3 DNA reads TGTGCCAGCCTCCTCGGGGGGAACTATGGCTACACCTTC. It codes for CASLLGGNYGYTF.

The chain carries TRBV6-5 and TRBJ1-3; 7 nucleotides match TRBD1. With V trimmed by 5 bases and J by 2 bases, 3 bases remained unmatched. Germline assignment: CDR1 MNHEY and CDR2 SVGAGI. The CDR3 sequence is 14 residues long. The CDR3 DNA follows: TGTGCCAGCAGTACCGGGACAGCTGGAAACACCATATATTTT. Its protein is CASSTGTAGNTIYF.

V and J are TRBV5-5 and TRBJ1-1; D call uncertain. CDR3 length equals 14 residues. The V and J ends lost 2 bases and 0 bases respectively, with 8 bases between them. Germline V lookup: CDR1 SGHKS, CDR2 YYEKEE (reference sequence). The CDR3 DNA reads as TGTGCCAGCAGCTTTGGCAGCATGAACACTGAAGCTTTCTTT. It yields the protein CASSFGSMNTEAFF.

This chain joins TRBV5-4 and TRBJ1-1; TRBD1 matches at 8 bases. Germline values: CDR1 SGHNT, CDR2 YYREEE (reference sequence). The CDR3 runs to 17 residues. The trim removed 3 bases at V and 1 base at J, leaving 11 bases unmatched. CDR3 amino acids: CASSSAFSGTGNTEAFF. The CDR3 coding sequence is TGTGCCAGCAGCTCAGCCTTCTCCGGGACAGGGAACACTGAAGCTTTCTTT.

CDR3: CASSEGSGRASETQYF. The CDR3 coding sequence is TGCGCCAGCAGTGAGGGAAGCGGGAGGGCCAGCGAGACCCAGTACTTC. This chain joins TRBV10-1 and TRBJ2-5; 10 bases align to TRBD2. Germline CDR1 reads WNHNN; CDR2 reads SYGVQD (reference sequence). The J segment lost 5 bases and the V segment lost 2 bases, leaving 8 bases of the junction unmatched. This CDR3 has 16 residues.

The chain recombines TRBV11-1 with TRBJ1-1; D is unclear. The length of the CDR3 is 13 residues. Per germline, CDR1 SGHAT and CDR2 FQDESV (reference sequence). V shed 5 bases and J shed 0 bases, with 7 bases lying between them. CDR3 in DNA: TGTGCCAGCAGCAAACAAGTGAACACTGAAGCTTTCTTT. It codes for CASSKQVNTEAFF.

The CDR3 here is CASSFAGLAGLNEQFF. The CDR3 bases are TGCGCCAGCAGCTTTGCGGGACTAGCGGGACTAAATGAGCAGTTCTTC. The V gene is TRBV5-1, the J gene TRBJ2-1; 13 bases map to TRBD2. Germline loops: CDR1 SGHRS, CDR2 YFSETQ. The CDR3 runs to 16 residues. The trim removed 2 bases at V and 7 bases at J, leaving 6 bases unmatched.

This clone was counted a few times. In the same sample, other DNA sequences code for this CDR3. J is TRBJ2-7 and V is TRBV7-2, with TRBD2 identical over 8 bases. Germline CDR1 SGHTA, CDR2 FQGNSA. Trimming took 3 bases from V and 0 from J; bases not matched to a gene: 7. This CDR3 has 16 amino acids. Written as DNA, the CDR3 is TGTGCCAGCAGCTTGGACCTAGCGGGCGGCTCCTACGAGCAGTACTTC. Protein sequence: CASSLDLAGGSYEQYF.

This chain joins TRBV7-9 and TRBJ2-7; a weak D match, TRBD1 (6 bases). The ends were cut back, 4 bases at V and 6 bases at J, with 10 bases in the middle. CDR3 length: 12 residues. Germline values: CDR1 SEHNR, CDR2 FQNEAQ (reference sequence). The CDR3 DNA reads TGTGCCAGCAGCTCCTCGGACAGCGAGCAGTACTTC. It encodes CASSSSDSEQYF.

The V call is TRBV7-9, the J call TRBJ2-7, with D perhaps TRBD1 (6 bases). The CDR3 extends over 13 amino acids. The germline V gene encodes CDR1 SEHNR and CDR2 FQNEAQ (reference sequence). The V end was cut by 4 bases, the J end by 5 bases, with 12 bases between. The CDR3 loop is CASSSQGAHEQYV. The CDR3 coding sequence is TGTGCCAGCAGCTCACAGGGTGCTCACGAGCAGTACGTC.

This chain connects TRBV28 to TRBJ1-3; D uncertain. CDR3 length: 13 residues. Germline lookup yields CDR1 MDHEN and CDR2 SYDVKM. Trimming cost V 8 bases and J 4 bases, with 12 bases left between them. The CDR3 DNA sequence: TGTGCCAGCTTTAGGTCAACGGGAAACACCATATATTTT. Residues: CASFRSTGNTIYF. Filled out from reference TRBV28 and TRBJ1-3, the complete variable domain reads DVKVTQSSRYLVKRTGEKVFLECVQDMDHENMFWYRQDPGLGLRLIYFSYDVKMKEKGDIPEGYSVSREKKERFSLILESASTNQTSMYLCASFRSTGNTIYFGEGSWLTVV.

The chain has TRBV6-4 and TRBJ1-5, with D possibly matching TRBD1 (5 bases). In germline, CDR1 is MRHNA, CDR2 SNTAGT. V was trimmed by 4 bases and J by 8 bases, leaving 12 bases between them. The CDR3 contains 13 residues. In DNA, the CDR3 is TGTGCCAGCAGTGCCGGGGAGGGGAAGCCCCAGCATTTT. Its protein is CASSAGEGKPQHF.

This chain uses TRBV28 with TRBJ2-2, with 8 bases fitting TRBD1. With 9 bases clipped from V and 6 bases from J, the junction kept 9 bases outside the gene matches. The CDR3 is 14 amino acids. CDR1 is MDHEN and CDR2 is SYDVKM in the germline V gene. The CDR3 spells CASTGQGYAGELFF. The CDR3 nucleotides read TGTGCCAGTACTGGACAGGGTTACGCCGGGGAGCTGTTTTTT.

This chain connects TRBV7-3 to TRBJ1-1; D gene unclear. Deletions cut 2 bases from V and 1 base from J, with 5 bases between. CDR1 is SGHTA, CDR2 FQGTGA, per germline. The CDR3 loop spans 13 amino acids. CDR3 sequence reads: CASSLRRNTEAFF. The CDR3 bases are TGTGCCAGCAGCTTACGACGGAACACTGAAGCTTTCTTT.

The chain recombines TRBV11-2 with TRBJ2-5, with 7 bases aligning to TRBD2. The CDR3 covers 14 residues. The trim removed 4 bases at V and 3 bases at J, leaving 5 bases unmatched. CDR1 SGHAT and CDR2 FQNNGV come from the germline V gene. The CDR3, as DNA: TGTGCCAGCAGCTCTCAGCGGGGAGAAGAGACCCAGTACTTC. Its protein product is CASSSQRGEETQYF.

V is TRBV29-1 and J is TRBJ2-1; D is perhaps TRBD2 (6 bases). The CDR3 is made up of 13 amino acids. Between the trimmed V and J ends, which lost 4 bases and 8 bases, there was a span of 15 bases. Per germline, CDR1 SQVTM and CDR2 ANQGSEA. In DNA, the CDR3 is TGCAGCGTTGGAGGTAACGGGAGCGATGAGCAGTTCTTC. This translates into CSVGGNGSDEQFF.

The chain couples TRBV6-1 to TRBJ2-1; no clear D. The CDR3 spans 15 residues. The germline V gene has CDR1 MNHNS and CDR2 SASEGT. Trimming removed 1 base from V and 2 bases from J, with 9 bases in between. In DNA form, the CDR3 reads TGTGCCAGCAGTGAAGTGGGGTTAGCCTACAATGAGCAGTTCTTC. Its translation: CASSEVGLAYNEQFF.

The J gene is TRBJ2-5, the V gene TRBV28, with 7 positions matching TRBD1. CDR1 is MDHEN, CDR2 SYDVKM, per germline. V trimming: 6 bases; J trimming: 9 bases; junction bases outside the gene matches: 7. The CDR3 extends over 12 amino acids. CDR3 sequence: CASRSSTGAQYF. The CDR3 region has the DNA TGTGCCAGCAGAAGCTCCACAGGGGCCCAGTACTTC.

This chain connects TRBV5-1 to TRBJ1-4, with D tentatively TRBD1 (5 bases). The V gene's germline CDR1 is SGHRS and CDR2 YFSETQ. V shed 2 bases and J shed 4 bases, with 9 bases lying between them. CDR3 length: 14 amino acids. CDR3 bases: TGCGCCAGCAGCTTTGGGACCCGTAATGAAAAACTGTTTTTT. Amino acid sequence: CASSFGTRNEKLFF.

This chain links TRBV28 with TRBJ2-7; D is unclear. The V gene lost 5 bases and the J gene lost 2 bases, with 10 bases spanning the gap. There are 13 residues in the CDR3. Germline V gene data show CDR1 as MDHEN and CDR2 as SYDVKM. DNA of the CDR3: TGTGCCAGCAGTGGTGACGCACCCTACGAGCAGTACTTC. It codes for CASSGDAPYEQYF.

V gene TRBV2 combines with J gene TRBJ2-1; D not certain. Germline V gene data show CDR1 as SNHLY and CDR2 as FYNNEI. V was shortened by 5 bases and J by 9 bases, with 14 bases between the two germline ends. The CDR3 spans 13 residues. For the CDR3, the DNA is TGTGCCAGCAGTCGTGACTGGGGTGCTGAGCAGTTCTTC. Its protein is CASSRDWGAEQFF. Full variable domain (outside the CDR3, taken from reference TRBV2 and TRBJ2-1): EPEVTQTPSHQVTQMGQEVILRCVPISNHLYFYWYRQILGQKVEFLVSFYNNEISEKSEIFDDQFSVERPDGSNFTLKIRSTKLEDSAMYFCASSRDWGAEQFFGPGTRLTVL.

The V and J genes are TRBV4-2 and TRBJ2-2; D perhaps matches TRBD2 (7 bases). CDR1 and CDR2 (germline): LGHNA, YNFKEQ. Trimming pared 0 bases from V and 4 bases from J, leaving 18 bases between. CDR3 length: 18 residues. CDR3 amino acids: CASSQERRWGGRTGELFF. The DNA of the CDR3 is TGTGCCAGCAGCCAAGAAAGGAGGTGGGGGGGCCGCACCGGGGAGCTGTTTTTT.